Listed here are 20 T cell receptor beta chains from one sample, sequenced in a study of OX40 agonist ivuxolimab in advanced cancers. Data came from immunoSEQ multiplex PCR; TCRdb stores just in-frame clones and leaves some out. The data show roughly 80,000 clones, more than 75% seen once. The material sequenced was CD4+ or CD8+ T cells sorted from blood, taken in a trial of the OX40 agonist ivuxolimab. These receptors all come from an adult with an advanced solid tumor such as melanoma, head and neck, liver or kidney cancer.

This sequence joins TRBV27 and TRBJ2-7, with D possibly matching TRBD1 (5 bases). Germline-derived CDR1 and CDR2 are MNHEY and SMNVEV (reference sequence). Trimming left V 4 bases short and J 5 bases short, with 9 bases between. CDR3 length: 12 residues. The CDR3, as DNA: TGTGCCAGCAGTTCGACAGCGAACGAGCAGTACTTC. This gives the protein CASSSTANEQYF.

CDR3: CASSARTGGHSPLHF. CDR3 in DNA: TGCGCCAGCAGCGCAAGGACAGGGGGCCATTCACCCCTCCACTTT. V and J are TRBV5-1 and TRBJ1-6, with TRBD1 matching over 11 bases. V was pared by 4 bases and J by 8 bases, with 5 bases of the junction left unmatched. Per the germline V gene, CDR1 is SGHRS and CDR2 is YFSETQ. The CDR3 sequence is 15 residues long.

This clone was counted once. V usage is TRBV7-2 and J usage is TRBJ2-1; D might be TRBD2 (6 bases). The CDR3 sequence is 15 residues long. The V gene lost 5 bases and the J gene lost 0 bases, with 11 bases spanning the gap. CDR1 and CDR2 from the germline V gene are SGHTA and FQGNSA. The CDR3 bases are TGTGCCAGCAGCCGGGACTCCTCCTCCTACAATGAGCAGTTCTTC. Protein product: CASSRDSSSYNEQFF.

CDR3 nucleotides: TGTGCCAGTAGTAGATGGGGGATAGGGGGCAATCAGCCCCAGCATTTT. Its protein product is CASSRWGIGGNQPQHF. The chain employs TRBV19 and TRBJ1-5, with a tentative D call TRBD1 (5 bases). The CDR3 length is 16 residues. The V end lost 4 bases, the J end lost 2 bases, and 15 bases lay between the germline ends. The germline V gene encodes CDR1 LNHDA and CDR2 SQIVND (reference sequence).

The CDR3 DNA is TGTGCCAGCTTCCCGGGCAGTTTCACTGAAGCTTTCTTT. Its protein is CASFPGSFTEAFF. The chain has TRBV6-1 and TRBJ1-1; no clear D gene. The CDR3 extends over 13 amino acids. V lost 8 bases, J lost 4 bases, and 14 bases lay in between. Germline V lookup: CDR1 MNHNS, CDR2 SASEGT.

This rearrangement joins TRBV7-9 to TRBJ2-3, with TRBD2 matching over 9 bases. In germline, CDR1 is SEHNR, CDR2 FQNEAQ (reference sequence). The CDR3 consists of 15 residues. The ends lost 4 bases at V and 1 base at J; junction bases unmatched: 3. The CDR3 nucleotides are TGTGCCAGCAGCTGGGCTAGCGGGGGCACAGATACGCAGTATTTT. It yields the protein CASSWASGGTDTQYF.

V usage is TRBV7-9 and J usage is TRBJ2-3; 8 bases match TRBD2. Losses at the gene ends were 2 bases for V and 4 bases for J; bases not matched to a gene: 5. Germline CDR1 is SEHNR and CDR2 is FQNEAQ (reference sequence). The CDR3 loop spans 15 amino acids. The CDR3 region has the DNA TGTGCCAGCAGCTTAACGCGGGGGGCCCCAGATACGCAGTATTTT. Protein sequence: CASSLTRGAPDTQYF. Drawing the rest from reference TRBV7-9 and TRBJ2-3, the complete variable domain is DTGVSQNPRHKITKRGQNVTFRCDPISEHNRLYWYRQTLGQGPEFLTYFQNEAQLEKSRLLSDRFSAERPKGSFSTLEIQRTEQGDSAMYLCASSLTRGAPDTQYFGPGTRLTVL.

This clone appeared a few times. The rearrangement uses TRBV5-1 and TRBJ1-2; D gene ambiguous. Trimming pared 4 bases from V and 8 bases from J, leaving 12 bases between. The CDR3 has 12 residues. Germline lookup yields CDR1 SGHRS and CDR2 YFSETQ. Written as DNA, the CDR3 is TGCGCCAGCAGCCCCGGCAAGGAAGGCTACACCTTC. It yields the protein CASSPGKEGYTF.

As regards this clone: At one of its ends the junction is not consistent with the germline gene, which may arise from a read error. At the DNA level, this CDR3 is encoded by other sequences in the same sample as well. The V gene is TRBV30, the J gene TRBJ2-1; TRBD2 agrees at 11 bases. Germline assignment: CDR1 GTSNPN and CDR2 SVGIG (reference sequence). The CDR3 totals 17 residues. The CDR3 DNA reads TGTGCCTGGAGTGTAGCTCGCACTAGCGGGGGCGGGGATGAACAGTTCTTC. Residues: CAWSVARTSGGGDEQFF.

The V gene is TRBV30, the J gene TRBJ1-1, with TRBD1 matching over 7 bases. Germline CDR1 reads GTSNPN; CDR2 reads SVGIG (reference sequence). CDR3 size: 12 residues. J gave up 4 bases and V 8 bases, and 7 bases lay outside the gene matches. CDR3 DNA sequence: TGTGCCCTAAGGGGGCATGTCACTGAAGCTTTCTTT. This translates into CALRGHVTEAFF.

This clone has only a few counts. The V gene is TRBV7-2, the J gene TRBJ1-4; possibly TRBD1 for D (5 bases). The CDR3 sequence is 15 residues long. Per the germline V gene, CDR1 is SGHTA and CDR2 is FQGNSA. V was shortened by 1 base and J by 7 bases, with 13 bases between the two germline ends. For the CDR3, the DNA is TGTGCCAGCAGCTTAGTTGGGGCCGAGGGTGAAAAACTGTTTTTT. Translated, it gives CASSLVGAEGEKLFF. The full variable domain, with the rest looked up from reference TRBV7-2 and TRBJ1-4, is GAGVSQSPSNKVTEKGKDVELRCDPISGHTALYWYRQSLGQGLEFLIYFQGNSAPDKSGLPSDRFSAERTGGSVSTLTIQRTQQEDSAVYLCASSLVGAEGEKLFFGSGTQLSVL.

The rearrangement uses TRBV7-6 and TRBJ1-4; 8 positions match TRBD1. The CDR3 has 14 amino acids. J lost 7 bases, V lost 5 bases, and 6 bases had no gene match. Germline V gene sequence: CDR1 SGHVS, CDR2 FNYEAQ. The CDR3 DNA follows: TGTGCCAGCAGCACCGGGACAGGATCTGAAAAACTGTTTTTT. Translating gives CASSTGTGSEKLFF.

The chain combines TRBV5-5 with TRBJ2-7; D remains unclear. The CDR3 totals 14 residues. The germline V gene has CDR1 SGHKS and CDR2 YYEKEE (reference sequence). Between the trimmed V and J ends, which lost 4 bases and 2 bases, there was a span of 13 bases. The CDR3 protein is CASSTTLTTYEQYF. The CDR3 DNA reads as TGTGCCAGCAGCACGACGCTCACCACCTACGAGCAGTACTTC.

CDR3 in amino acids: CASSQIAKNIQYF. In DNA form, the CDR3 reads TGTGCCAGCAGTCAGATCGCAAAAAACATTCAGTACTTC. The rearrangement joins TRBV6-5 to TRBJ2-4, with D hard to call. V was shortened by 5 bases and J by 4 bases, with 9 bases between the two germline ends. The CDR3 runs to 13 residues. The germline gives CDR1 MNHEY, CDR2 SVGAGI.

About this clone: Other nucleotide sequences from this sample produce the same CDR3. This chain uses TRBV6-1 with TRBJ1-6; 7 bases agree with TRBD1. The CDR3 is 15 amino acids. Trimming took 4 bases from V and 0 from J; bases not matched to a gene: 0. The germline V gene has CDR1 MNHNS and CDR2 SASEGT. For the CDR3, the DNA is TGTGCCAGCAGTGCAGGGGGCTCCTATAATTCACCCCTCCACTTT. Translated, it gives CASSAGGSYNSPLHF.

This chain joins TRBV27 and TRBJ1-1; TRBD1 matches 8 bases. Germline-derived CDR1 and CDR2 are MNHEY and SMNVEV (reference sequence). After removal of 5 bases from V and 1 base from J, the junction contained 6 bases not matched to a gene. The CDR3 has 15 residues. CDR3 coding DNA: TGTGCCAGCAGTACTCGACAGGGGTGGAACACTGAAGCTTTCTTT. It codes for CASSTRQGWNTEAFF.

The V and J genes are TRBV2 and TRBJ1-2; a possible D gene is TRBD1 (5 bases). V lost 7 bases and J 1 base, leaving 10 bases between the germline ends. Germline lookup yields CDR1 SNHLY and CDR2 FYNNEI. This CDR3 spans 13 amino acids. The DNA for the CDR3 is TGTGCCAGCATCCAGGACATTAACTATGGCTACACCTTC. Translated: CASIQDINYGYTF.

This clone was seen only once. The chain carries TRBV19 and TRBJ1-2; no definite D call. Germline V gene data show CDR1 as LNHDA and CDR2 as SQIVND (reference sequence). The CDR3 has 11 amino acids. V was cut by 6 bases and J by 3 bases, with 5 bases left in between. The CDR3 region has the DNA TGTGCCAGTAGGCTGGACTATGGCTACACCTTC. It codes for CASRLDYGYTF.

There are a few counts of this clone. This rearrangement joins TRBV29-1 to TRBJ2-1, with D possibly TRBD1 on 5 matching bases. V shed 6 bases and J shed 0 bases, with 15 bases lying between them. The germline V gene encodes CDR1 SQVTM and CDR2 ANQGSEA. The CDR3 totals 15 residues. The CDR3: CSVARDMGSYNEQFF. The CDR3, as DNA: TGCAGCGTGGCCAGGGATATGGGCTCCTACAATGAGCAGTTCTTC.

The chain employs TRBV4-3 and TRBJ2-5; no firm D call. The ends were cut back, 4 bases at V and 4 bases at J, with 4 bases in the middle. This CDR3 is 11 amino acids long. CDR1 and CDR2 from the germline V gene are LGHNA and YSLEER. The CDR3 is CASSRRETQYF. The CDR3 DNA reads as TGCGCCAGCAGCCGACGAGAGACCCAGTACTTC.